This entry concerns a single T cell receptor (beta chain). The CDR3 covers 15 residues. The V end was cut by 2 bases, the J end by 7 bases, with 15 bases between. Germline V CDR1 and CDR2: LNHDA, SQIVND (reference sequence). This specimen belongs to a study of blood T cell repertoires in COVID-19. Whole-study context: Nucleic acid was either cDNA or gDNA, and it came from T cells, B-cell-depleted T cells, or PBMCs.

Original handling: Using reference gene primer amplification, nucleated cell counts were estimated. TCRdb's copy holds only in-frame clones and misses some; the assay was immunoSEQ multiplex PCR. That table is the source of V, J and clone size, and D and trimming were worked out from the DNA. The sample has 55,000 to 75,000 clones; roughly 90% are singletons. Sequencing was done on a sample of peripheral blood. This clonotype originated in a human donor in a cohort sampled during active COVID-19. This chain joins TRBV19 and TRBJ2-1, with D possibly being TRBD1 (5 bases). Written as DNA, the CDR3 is TGTGCCAGTAGTATATCATCTAGGGGTAAAAATGAGCAGTTCTTC. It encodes CASSISSRGKNEQFF.